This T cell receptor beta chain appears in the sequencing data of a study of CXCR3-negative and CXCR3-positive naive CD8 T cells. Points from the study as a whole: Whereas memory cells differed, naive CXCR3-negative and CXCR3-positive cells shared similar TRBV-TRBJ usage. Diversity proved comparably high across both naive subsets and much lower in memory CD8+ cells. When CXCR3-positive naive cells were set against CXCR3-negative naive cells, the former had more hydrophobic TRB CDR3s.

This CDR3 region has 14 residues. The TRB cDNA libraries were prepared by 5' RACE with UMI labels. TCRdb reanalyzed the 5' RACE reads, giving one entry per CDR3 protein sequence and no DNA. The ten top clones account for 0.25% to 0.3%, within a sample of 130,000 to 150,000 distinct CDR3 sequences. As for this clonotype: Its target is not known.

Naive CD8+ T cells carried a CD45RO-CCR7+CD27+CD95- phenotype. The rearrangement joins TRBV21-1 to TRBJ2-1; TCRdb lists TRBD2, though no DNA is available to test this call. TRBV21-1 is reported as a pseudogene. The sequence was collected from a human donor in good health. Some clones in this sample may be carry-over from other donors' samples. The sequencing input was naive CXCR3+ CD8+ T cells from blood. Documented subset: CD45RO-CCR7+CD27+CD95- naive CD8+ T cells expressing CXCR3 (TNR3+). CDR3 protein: CASSREGSDNEQFF.